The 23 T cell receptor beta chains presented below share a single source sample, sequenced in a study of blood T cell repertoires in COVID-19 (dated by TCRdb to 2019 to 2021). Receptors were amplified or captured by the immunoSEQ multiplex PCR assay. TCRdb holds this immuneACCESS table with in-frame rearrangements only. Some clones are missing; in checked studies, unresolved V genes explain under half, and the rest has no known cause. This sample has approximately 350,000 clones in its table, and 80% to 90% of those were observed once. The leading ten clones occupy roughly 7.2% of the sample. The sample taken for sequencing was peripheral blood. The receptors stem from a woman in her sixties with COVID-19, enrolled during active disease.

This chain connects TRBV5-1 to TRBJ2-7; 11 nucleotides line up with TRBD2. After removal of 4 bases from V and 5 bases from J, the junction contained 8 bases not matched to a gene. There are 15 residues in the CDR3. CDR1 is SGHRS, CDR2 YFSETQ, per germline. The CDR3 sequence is CASSPIAGGPNEQYF. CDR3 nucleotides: TGCGCCAGCAGCCCGATAGCGGGGGGGCCCAACGAGCAGTACTTC. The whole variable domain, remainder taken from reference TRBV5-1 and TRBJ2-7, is KAGVTQTPRYLIKTRGQQVTLSCSPISGHRSVSWYQQTPGQGLQFLFEYFSETQRNKGNFPGRFSGRQFSNSRSEMNVSTLELGDSALYLCASSPIAGGPNEQYFGPGTRLTVT.

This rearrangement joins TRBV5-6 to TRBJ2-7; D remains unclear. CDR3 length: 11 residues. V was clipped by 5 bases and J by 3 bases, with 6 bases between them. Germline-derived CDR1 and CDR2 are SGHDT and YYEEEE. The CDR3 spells CASSSYYEQYF. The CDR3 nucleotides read TGTGCCAGCAGTAGCTACTACGAGCAGTACTTC.

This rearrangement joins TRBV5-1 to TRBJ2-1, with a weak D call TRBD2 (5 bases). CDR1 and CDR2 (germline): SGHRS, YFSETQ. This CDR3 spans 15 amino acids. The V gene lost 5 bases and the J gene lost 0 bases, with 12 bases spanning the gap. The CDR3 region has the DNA TGCGCCAGCAGGGGCGGGTCAAGCTCCTACAATGAGCAGTTCTTC. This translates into CASRGGSSSYNEQFF.

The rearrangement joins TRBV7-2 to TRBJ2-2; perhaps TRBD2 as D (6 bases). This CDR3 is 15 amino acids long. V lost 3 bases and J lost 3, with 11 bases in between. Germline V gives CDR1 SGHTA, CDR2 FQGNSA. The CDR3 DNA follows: TGTGCCAGCAGCTTGTCCTGGGGGGACACCGGGGAGCTGTTTTTT. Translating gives CASSLSWGDTGELFF. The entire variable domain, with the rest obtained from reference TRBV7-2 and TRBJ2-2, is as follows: GAGVSQSPSNKVTEKGKDVELRCDPISGHTALYWYRQSLGQGLEFLIYFQGNSAPDKSGLPSDRFSAERTGGSVSTLTIQRTQQEDSAVYLCASSLSWGDTGELFFGEGSRLTVL.

As DNA, the CDR3 is TGTGCCAGCAGCCTTTACGAGGGGGCCGAGTTGGGGTCGGGCAAGGGGATAGATACGCAGTATTTT. Amino acid sequence: CASSLYEGAELGSGKGIDTQYF. V is TRBV4-2 and J is TRBJ2-3, with 7 positions matching TRBD1. Germline loops: CDR1 LGHNA, CDR2 YNFKEQ. This CDR3 comprises 22 residues. Trimming removed 4 bases from V and 5 bases from J; junction bases left unmatched: 30.

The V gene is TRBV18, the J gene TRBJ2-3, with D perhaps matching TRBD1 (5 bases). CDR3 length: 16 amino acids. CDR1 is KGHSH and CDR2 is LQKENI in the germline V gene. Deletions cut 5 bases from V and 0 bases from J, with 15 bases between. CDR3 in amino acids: CASSTMARASTDTQYF. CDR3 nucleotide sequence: TGTGCCAGCTCAACCATGGCCAGGGCTAGCACAGATACGCAGTATTTT.

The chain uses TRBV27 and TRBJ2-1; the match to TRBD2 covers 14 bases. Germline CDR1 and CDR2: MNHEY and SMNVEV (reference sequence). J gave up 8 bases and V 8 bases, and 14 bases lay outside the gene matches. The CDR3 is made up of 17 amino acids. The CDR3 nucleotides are TGTGCCAGCGCTACCCCCCGACTAGCGGGGGGGCGTCATGAGCAGTTCTTC. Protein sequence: CASATPRLAGGRHEQFF.

CDR3 coding DNA: TGTGCCAGCAGTCCCTCGGGACAGGGGAAAGCCAAAAACATTCAGTACTTC. Protein sequence: CASSPSGQGKAKNIQYF. The chain uses TRBV6-6 and TRBJ2-4; 10 bases match TRBD1. Germline CDR1 is MNHNY and CDR2 is SVGAGI (reference sequence). J gave up 0 bases and V 5 bases, and 7 bases lay outside the gene matches. There are 17 residues in the CDR3.

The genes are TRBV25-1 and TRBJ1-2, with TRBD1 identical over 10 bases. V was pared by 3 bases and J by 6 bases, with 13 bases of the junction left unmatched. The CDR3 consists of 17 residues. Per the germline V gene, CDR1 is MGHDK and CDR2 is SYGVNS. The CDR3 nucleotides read TGTGCCAGCAGTGACAAGTGGGACAGGGGTCCGCATGATGGCTACACCTTC. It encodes CASSDKWDRGPHDGYTF.

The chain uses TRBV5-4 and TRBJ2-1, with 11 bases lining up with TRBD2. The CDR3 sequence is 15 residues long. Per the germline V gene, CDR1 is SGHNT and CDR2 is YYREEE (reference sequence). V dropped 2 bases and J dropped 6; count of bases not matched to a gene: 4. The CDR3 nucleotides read TGTGCCAGCAGCTTTAGCGGGGGGGCCATCAATGAGCAGTTCTTC. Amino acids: CASSFSGGAINEQFF.

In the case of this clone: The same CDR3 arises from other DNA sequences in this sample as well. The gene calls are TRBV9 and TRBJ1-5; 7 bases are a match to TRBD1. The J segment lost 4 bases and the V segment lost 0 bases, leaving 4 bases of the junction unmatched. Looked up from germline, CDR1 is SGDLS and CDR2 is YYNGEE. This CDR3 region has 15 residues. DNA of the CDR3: TGTGCCAGCAGCGTAGGACAGGGCTTGAATCAGCCCCAGCATTTT. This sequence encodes CASSVGQGLNQPQHF.

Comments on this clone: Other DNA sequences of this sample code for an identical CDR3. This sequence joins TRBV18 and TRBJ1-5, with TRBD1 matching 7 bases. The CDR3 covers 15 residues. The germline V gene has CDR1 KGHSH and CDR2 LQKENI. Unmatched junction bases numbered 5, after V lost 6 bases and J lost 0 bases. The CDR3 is CASSPTGDSNQPQHF. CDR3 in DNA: TGTGCCAGCTCCCCCACAGGGGATAGCAATCAGCCCCAGCATTTT.

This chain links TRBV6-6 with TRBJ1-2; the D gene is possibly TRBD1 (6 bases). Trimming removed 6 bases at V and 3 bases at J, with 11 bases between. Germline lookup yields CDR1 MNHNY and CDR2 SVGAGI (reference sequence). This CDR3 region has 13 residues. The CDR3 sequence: CASRQGPDYGYTF. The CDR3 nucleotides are TGTGCCAGCAGGCAGGGGCCGGACTATGGCTACACCTTC.

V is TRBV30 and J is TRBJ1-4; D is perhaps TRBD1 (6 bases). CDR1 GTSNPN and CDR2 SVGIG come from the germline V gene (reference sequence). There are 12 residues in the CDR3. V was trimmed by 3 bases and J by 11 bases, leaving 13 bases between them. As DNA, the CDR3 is TGTGCCTGGAGCTCCACAGGGCAGAAACTGTTTTTT. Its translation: CAWSSTGQKLFF.

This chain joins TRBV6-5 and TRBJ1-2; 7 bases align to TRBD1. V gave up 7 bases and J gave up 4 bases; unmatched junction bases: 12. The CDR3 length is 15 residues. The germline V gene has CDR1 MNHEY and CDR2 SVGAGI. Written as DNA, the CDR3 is TGTGCCAGCATTTTTCGAGACAGGGACTTCTATGGCTACACCTTC. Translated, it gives CASIFRDRDFYGYTF.

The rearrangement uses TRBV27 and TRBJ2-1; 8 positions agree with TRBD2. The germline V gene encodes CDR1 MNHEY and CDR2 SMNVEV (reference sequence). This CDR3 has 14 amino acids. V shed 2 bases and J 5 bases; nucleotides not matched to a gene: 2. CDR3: CASSLTGGNNEQFF. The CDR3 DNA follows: TGTGCCAGCAGTTTAACGGGGGGGAACAATGAGCAGTTCTTC.

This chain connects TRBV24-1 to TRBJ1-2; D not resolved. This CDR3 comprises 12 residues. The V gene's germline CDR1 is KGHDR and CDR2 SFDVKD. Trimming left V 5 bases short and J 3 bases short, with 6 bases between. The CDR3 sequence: CATSVDYYGYTF. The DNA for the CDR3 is TGTGCCACCAGTGTAGATTACTATGGCTACACCTTC.

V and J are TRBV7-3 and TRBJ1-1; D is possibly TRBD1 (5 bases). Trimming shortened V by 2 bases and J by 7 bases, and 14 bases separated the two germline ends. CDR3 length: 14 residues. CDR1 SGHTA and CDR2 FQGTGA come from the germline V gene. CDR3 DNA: TGTGCCAGCAGCTTAGATCCGGGGAGGGGTGAAGCTTTCTTT. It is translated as CASSLDPGRGEAFF.

CDR3 sequence (DNA): TGTGCCAGTAGTCTGCAGGGGGGAGAAAACATTCAGTACTTC. As protein: CASSLQGGENIQYF. V and J are TRBV19 and TRBJ2-4; possible D gene TRBD1, 7 bases. There are 14 residues in the CDR3. Germline assignment: CDR1 LNHDA and CDR2 SQIVND (reference sequence). Trimming pared 5 bases from V and 5 bases from J, leaving 13 bases between.

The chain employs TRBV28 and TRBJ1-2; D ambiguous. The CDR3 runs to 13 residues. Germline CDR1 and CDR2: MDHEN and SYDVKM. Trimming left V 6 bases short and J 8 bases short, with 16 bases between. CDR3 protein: CASSDRAGGGYTF. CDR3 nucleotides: TGTGCCAGCAGCGACCGGGCCGGCGGGGGCTACACCTTC.

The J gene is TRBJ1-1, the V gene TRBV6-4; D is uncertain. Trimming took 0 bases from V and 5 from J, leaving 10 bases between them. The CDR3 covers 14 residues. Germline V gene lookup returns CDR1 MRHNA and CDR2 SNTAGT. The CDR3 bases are TGTGCCAGCAGTGACTCATCGCGGGGAACTGAAGCTTTCTTT. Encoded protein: CASSDSSRGTEAFF.

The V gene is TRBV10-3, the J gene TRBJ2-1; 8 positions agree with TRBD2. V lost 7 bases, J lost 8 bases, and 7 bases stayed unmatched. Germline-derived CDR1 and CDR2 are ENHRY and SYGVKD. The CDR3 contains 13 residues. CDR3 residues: CAITNRGGDEQFF. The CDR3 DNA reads TGTGCCATCACCAACCGGGGGGGGGATGAGCAGTTCTTC.

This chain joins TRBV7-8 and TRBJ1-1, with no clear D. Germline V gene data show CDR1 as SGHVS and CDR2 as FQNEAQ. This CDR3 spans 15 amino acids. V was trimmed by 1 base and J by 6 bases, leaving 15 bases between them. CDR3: CASSLVARMGSEAFF. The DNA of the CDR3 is TGTGCCAGCAGCTTAGTGGCCAGAATGGGCTCTGAAGCTTTCTTT. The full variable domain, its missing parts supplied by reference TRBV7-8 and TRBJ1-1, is GAGVSQSPRYKVAKRGQDVALRCDPISGHVSLFWYQQALGQGPEFLTYFQNEAQLDKSGLPSDRFFAERPEGSVSTLKIQRTQQEDSAVYLCASSLVARMGSEAFFGQGTRLTVV.